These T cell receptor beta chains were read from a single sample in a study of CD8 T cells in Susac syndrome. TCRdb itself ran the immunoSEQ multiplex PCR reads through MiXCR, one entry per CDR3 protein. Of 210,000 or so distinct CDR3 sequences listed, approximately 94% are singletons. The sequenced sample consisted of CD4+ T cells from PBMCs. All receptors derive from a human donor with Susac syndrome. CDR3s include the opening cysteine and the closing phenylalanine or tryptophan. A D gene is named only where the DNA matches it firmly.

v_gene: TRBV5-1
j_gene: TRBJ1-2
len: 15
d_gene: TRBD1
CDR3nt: TGCGCCAGCAGCAACGGGACAGGGGGACACTATGGCTACACCTTC
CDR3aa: CASSNGTGGHYGYTF

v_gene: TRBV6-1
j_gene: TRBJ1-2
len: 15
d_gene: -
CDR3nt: TGTGCCAGCACCCTAATGACCAGGACTGACTATGGCTACACCTTC
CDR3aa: CASTLMTRTDYGYTF

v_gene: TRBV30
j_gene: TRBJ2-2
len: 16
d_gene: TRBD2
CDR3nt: TGTGCCTGGAGTGTGGGACTAGCGGTGAACACCGGGGAGCTGTTTTTT
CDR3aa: CAWSVGLAVNTGELFF

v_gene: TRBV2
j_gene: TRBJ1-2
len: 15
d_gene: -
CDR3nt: TGTGCCAGCAGTCTAGGGGAAGGGAGCAACTATGGCTACACCTTC
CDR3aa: CASSLGEGSNYGYTF

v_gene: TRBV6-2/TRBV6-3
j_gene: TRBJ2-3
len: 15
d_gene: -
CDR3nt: TGTGCCAGCAGTTACTCACGATTGGTTCAAGATACGCAGTATTTT
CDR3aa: CASSYSRLVQDTQYF

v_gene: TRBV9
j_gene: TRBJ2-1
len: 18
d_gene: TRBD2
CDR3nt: TGTGCCAGCAGCGTAGAAGCTAGCGGGGGGTCGTCCTACAATGAGCAGTTCTTC
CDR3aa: CASSVEASGGSSYNEQFF

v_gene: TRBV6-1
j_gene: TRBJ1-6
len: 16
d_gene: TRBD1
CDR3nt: TGTGCCAGCAGTGAAGCGGGTGACAGGGGGCGTTCACCCCTCCACTTT
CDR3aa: CASSEAGDRGRSPLHF

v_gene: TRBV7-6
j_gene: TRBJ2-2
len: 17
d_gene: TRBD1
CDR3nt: TGTGCCAGCAGCCGCGGACAGGGGGGTTCGAACACCGGGGAGCTGTTTTTT
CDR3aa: CASSRGQGGSNTGELFF

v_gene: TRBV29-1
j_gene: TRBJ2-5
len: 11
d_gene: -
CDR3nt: TGCAGCTGTGGTGACTTGGGGACCCAGTACTTC
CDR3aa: CSCGDLGTQYF

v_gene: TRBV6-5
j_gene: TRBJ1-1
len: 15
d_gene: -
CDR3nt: TGTGCCAGCAGTCCTGGGTGGCTGCGGGGCACTGAAGCTTTCTTT
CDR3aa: CASSPGWLRGTEAFF

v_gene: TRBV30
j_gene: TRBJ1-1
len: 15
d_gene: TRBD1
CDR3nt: TGTGCCTGGAGTTTCCACCGACAGGGGAACACTGAAGCTTTCTTT
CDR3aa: CAWSFHRQGNTEAFF